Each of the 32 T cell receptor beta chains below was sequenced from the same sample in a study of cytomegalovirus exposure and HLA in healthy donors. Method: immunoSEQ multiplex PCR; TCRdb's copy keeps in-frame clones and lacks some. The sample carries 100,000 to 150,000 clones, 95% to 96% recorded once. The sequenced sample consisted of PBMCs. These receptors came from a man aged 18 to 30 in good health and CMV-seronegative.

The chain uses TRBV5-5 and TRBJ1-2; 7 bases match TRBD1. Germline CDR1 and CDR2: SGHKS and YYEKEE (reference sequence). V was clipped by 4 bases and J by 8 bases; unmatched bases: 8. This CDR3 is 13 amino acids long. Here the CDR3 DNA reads TGTGCCAGCAGCACCCAGACAGGGCCGGGCTACACCTTC. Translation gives CASSTQTGPGYTF.

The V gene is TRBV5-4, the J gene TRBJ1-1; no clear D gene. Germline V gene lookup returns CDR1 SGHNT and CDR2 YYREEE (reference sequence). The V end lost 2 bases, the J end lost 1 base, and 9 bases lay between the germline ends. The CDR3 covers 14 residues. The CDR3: CASSFSSGNTEAFF. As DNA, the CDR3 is TGTGCCAGCAGCTTCTCCTCGGGGAACACTGAAGCTTTCTTT.

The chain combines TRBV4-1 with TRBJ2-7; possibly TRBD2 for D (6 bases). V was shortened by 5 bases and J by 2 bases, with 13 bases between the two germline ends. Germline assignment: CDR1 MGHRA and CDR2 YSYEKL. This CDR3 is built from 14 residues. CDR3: CASSASGPAYEQYF. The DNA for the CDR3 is TGCGCCAGCAGCGCGAGCGGGCCCGCCTACGAGCAGTACTTC.

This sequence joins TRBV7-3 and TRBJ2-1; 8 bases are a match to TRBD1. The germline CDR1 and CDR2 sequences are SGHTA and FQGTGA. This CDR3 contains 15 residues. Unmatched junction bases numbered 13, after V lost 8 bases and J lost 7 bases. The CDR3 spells CASGTGQGIGNEQFF. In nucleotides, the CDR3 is TGTGCCAGCGGCACCGGACAGGGTATTGGAAATGAGCAGTTCTTC. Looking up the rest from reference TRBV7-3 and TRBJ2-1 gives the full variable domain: GAGVSQTPSNKVTEKGKYVELRCDPISGHTALYWYRQSLGQGPEFLIYFQGTGAADDSGLPNDRFFAVRPEGSVSTLKIQRTERGDSAVYLCASGTGQGIGNEQFFGPGTRLTVL.

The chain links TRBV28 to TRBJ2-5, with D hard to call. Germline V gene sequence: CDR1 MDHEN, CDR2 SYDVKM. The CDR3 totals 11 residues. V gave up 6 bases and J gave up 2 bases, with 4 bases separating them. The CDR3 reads CASRRQETQYF. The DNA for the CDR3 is TGTGCCAGCAGGCGACAAGAGACCCAGTACTTC. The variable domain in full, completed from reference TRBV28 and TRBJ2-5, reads DVKVTQSSRYLVKRTGEKVFLECVQDMDHENMFWYRQDPGLGLRLIYFSYDVKMKEKGDIPEGYSVSREKKERFSLILESASTNQTSMYLCASRRQETQYFGPGTRLLVL.

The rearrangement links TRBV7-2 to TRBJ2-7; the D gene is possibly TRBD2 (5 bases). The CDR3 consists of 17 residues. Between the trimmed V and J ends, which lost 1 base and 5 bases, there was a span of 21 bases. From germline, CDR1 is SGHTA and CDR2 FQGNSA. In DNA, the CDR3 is TGTGCCAGCAGCTTAGTCTGGGTCGGGGAAGGCGGCCACGAGCAGTACTTC. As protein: CASSLVWVGEGGHEQYF.

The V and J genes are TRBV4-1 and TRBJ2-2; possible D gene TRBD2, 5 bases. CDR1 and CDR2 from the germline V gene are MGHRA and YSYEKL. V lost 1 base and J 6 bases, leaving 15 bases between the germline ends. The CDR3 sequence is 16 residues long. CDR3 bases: TGCGCCAGCAGCCAAGGCGGAATAGAGGGCCCCGGGGAGCTGTTTTTT. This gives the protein CASSQGGIEGPGELFF.

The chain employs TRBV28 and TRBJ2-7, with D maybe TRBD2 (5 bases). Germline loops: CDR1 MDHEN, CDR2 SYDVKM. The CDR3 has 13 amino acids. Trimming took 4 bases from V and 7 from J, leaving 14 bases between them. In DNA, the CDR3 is TGTGCCAGCAGTTCCCGGCCTCGGGGAGAGCAGTACTTC. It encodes CASSSRPRGEQYF.

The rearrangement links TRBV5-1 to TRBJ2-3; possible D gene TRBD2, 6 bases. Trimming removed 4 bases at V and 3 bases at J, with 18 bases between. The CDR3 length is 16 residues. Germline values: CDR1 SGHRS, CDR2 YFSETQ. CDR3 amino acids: CASSRDGTSITDTQYF. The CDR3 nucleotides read TGCGCCAGCAGCCGGGATGGAACTAGCATAACAGATACGCAGTATTTT.

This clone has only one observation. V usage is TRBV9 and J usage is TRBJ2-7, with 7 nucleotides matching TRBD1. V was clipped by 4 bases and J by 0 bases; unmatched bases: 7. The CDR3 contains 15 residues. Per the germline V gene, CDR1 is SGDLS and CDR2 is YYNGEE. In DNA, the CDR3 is TGTGCCAGCAGCTTGGGGGACAGCCTCTCCTACGAGCAGTACTTC. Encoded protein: CASSLGDSLSYEQYF.

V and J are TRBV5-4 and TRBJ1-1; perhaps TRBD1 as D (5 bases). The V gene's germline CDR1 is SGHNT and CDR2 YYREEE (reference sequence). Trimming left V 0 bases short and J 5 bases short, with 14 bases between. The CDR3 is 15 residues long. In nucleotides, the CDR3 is TGTGCCAGCAGCTTGGTTGGCGGCAGGGTTACTGAAGCTTTCTTT. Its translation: CASSLVGGRVTEAFF.

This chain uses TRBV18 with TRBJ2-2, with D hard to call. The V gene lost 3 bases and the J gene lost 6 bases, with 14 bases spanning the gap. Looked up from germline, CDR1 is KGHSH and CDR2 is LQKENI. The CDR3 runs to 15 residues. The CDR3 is CASSPSLVVAGELFF. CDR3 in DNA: TGTGCCAGCTCACCTTCCCTAGTCGTCGCCGGGGAGCTGTTTTTT.

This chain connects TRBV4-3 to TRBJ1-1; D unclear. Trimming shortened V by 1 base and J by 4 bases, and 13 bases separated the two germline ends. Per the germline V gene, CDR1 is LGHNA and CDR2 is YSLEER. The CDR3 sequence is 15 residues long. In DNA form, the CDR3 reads TGCGCCAGCAGCCAAGGTGCGGGGTCCGGCACTGAAGCTTTCTTT. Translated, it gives CASSQGAGSGTEAFF.

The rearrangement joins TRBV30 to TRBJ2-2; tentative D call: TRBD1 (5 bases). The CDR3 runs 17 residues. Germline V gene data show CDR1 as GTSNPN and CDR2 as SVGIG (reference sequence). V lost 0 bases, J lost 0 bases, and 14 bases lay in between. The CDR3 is CAWSVRRGLANTGELFF. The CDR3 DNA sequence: TGTGCCTGGAGTGTAAGAAGGGGCCTCGCGAACACCGGGGAGCTGTTTTTT.

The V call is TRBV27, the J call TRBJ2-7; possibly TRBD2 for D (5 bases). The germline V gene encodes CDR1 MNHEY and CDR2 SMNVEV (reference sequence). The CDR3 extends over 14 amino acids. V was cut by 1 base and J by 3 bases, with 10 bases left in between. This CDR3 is CASSLFRSGYEQYF. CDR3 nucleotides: TGTGCCAGCAGTTTATTCCGAAGCGGCTACGAGCAGTACTTC.

DNA of the CDR3: TGTGCCAGCAGCCCCCGGACAGGGAATGTGAAAAACATTCAGTACTTC. Amino acids: CASSPRTGNVKNIQYF. The chain combines TRBV9 with TRBJ2-4, with 8 bases matching TRBD1. Germline CDR1 and CDR2: SGDLS and YYNGEE. The CDR3 is 16 residues long. Losses at the gene ends were 4 bases for V and 4 bases for J; bases not matched to a gene: 10.

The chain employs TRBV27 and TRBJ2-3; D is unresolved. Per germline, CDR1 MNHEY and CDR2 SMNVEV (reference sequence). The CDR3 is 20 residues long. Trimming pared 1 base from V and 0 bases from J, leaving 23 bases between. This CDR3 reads CASSLFSPSWVSESTDTQYF. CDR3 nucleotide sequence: TGTGCCAGCAGTTTATTTTCCCCTAGTTGGGTGAGTGAGAGCACAGATACGCAGTATTTT.

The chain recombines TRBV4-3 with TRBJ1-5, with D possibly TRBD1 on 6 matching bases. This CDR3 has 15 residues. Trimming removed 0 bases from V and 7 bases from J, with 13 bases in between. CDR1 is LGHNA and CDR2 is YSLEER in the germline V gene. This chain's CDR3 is CASSQDSTGLQPQHF. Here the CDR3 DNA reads TGCGCCAGCAGCCAAGACTCCACAGGGTTACAGCCCCAGCATTTT.

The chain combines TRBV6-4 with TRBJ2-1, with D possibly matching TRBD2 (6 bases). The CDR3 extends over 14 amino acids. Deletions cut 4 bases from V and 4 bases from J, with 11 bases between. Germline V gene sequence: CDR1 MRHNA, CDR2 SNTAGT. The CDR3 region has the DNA TGTGCCAGCAGTGTTGGCGGGATTTACAATGAGCAGTTCTTC. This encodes CASSVGGIYNEQFF.

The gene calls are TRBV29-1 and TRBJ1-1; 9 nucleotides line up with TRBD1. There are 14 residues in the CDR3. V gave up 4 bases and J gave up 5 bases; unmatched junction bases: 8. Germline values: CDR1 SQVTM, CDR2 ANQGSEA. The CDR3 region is CSVGHRGLGTEAFF. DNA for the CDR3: TGCAGCGTTGGCCACAGGGGGCTGGGGACTGAAGCTTTCTTT.

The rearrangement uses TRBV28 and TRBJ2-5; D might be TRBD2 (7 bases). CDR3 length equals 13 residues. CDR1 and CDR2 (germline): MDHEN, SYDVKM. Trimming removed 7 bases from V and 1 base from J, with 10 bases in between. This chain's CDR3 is CASTAGAQETQYF. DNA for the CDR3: TGTGCCAGCACCGCGGGGGCCCAAGAGACCCAGTACTTC.

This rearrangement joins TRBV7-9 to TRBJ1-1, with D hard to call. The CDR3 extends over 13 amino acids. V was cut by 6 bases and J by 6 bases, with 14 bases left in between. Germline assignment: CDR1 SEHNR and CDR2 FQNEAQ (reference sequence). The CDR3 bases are TGTGCCAGCAGAATACTAACGTTTCCTGAAGCTTTCTTT. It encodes CASRILTFPEAFF.

This CDR3 reads CASSLERGTEAFF. CDR3 coding DNA: TGTGCCAGCAGCTTAGAACGGGGGACTGAAGCTTTCTTT. The V call is TRBV11-3, the J call TRBJ1-1; possibly TRBD1 for D (5 bases). Germline V gives CDR1 SGHNT, CDR2 YENEEA. The CDR3 runs 13 residues. Trimming took off 0 bases at V and 5 bases at J, with 7 bases between the two ends. The complete variable domain, with remaining parts taken from reference TRBV11-3 and TRBJ1-1, reads EAGVVQSPRYKIIEKKQPVAFWCNPISGHNTLYWYLQNLGQGPELLIRYENEEAVDDSQLPKDRFSAERLKGVDSTLKIQPAELGDSAVYLCASSLERGTEAFFGQGTRLTVV.

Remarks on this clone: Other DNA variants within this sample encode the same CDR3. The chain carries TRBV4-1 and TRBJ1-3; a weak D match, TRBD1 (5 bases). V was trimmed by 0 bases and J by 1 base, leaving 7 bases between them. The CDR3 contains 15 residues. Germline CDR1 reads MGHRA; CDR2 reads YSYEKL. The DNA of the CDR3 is TGCGCCAGCAGCCAAGATAGGGGTTCTGGAAACACCATATATTTT. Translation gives CASSQDRGSGNTIYF.

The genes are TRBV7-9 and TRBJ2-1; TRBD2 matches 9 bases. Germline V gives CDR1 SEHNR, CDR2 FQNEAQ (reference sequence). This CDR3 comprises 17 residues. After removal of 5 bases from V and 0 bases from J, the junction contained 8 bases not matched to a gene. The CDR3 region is CASSRVGTSPSYNEQFF. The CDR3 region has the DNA TGTGCCAGCAGCAGAGTAGGGACTAGCCCCTCCTACAATGAGCAGTTCTTC.

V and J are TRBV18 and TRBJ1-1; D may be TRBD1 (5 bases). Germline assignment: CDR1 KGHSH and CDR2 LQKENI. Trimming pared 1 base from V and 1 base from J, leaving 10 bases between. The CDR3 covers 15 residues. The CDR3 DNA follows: TGTGCCAGCTCACCACTACAGGAAACGAACACTGAAGCTTTCTTT. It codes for CASSPLQETNTEAFF.

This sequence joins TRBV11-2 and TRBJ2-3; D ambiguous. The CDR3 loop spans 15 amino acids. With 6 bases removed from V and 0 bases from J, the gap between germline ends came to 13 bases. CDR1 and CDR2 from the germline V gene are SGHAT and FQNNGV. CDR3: CASRSRPASTDTQYF. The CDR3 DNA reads TGTGCCAGCAGGTCGCGGCCGGCTAGCACAGATACGCAGTATTTT.

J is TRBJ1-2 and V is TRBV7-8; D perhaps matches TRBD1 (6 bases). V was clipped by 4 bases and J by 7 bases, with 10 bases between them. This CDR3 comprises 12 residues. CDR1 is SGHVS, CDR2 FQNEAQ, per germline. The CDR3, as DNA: TGTGCCAGCAGCTCTACAGGGTCTGGCTACACCTTC. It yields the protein CASSSTGSGYTF.

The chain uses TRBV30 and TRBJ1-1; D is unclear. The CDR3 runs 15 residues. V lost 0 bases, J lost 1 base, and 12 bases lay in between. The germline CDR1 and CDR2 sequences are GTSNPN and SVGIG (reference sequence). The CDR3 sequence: CAWSVEARENTEAFF. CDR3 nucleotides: TGTGCCTGGAGTGTAGAGGCCAGAGAGAACACTGAAGCTTTCTTT.

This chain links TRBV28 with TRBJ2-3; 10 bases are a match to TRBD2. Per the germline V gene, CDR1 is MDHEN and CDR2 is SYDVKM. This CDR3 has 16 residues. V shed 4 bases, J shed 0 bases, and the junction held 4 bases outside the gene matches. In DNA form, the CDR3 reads TGTGCCAGCAGTTACGGACTAGCGGTTAGCACAGATACGCAGTATTTT. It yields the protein CASSYGLAVSTDTQYF.

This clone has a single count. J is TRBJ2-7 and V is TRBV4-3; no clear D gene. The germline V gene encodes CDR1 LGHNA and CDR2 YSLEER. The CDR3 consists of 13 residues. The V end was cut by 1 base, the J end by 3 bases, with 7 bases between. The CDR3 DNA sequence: TGCGCCAGCAGCCAAGCGAGGCTCTACGAGCAGTACTTC. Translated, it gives CASSQARLYEQYF.

The CDR3 region is CASSLGRGNTEAFF. The CDR3 bases are TGTGCCAGCAGCTTAGGCAGGGGGAACACTGAAGCTTTCTTT. V and J are TRBV11-3 and TRBJ1-1; a weak D match, TRBD1 (6 bases). This CDR3 is built from 14 residues. Trimming took off 1 base at V and 1 base at J, with 7 bases between the two ends. Germline V gene lookup returns CDR1 SGHNT and CDR2 YENEEA.